The 11 T cell receptor beta chains below come from one sample, sequenced in a study of control samples from healthy donors and cancer patients. Here immunoSEQ multiplex PCR was the method, and the copy in TCRdb shows in-frame clones only, minus some. Of 50,000 to 75,000 clones in the sample, about 90% were seen once. The sequenced sample consisted of PBMCs. The receptors here all came from a man between 60 and 70 years old with colorectal cancer.

The table lists this clone with a count of one. The gene calls are TRBV6-6 and TRBJ2-3, with D possibly TRBD1 on 6 matching bases. This CDR3 spans 15 amino acids. CDR1 is MNHNY and CDR2 is SVGAGI in the germline V gene (reference sequence). V was pared by 6 bases and J by 0 bases, with 13 bases between. The CDR3 protein is CASRKQGASTDTQYF. Written as DNA, the CDR3 is TGTGCCAGCAGAAAACAGGGAGCTAGCACAGATACGCAGTATTTT.

V gene TRBV19 combines with J gene TRBJ2-4, with a possible D match to TRBD1 (5 bases). Germline V CDR1 and CDR2: LNHDA, SQIVND (reference sequence). The CDR3 runs to 14 residues. The V end was cut by 5 bases, the J end by 2 bases, with 10 bases between. The CDR3 region has the DNA TGTGCCAGTAGTGACAGCCAGACCAAAAACATTCAGTACTTC. It is translated as CASSDSQTKNIQYF.

The chain is built from TRBV4-3 and TRBJ2-7; a possible D gene is TRBD2 (6 bases). Germline loops: CDR1 LGHNA, CDR2 YSLEER. The CDR3 is made up of 15 amino acids. The V end lost 1 base, the J end lost 0 bases, and 10 bases lay between the germline ends. In DNA, the CDR3 is TGCGCCAGCAGCCAAGGACGGGGGAGCTCCTACGAGCAGTACTTC. This codes for CASSQGRGSSYEQYF.

The chain couples TRBV27 to TRBJ1-2; unclear D gene. Between the trimmed V and J ends, which lost 6 bases and 6 bases, there was a span of 20 bases. Germline V lookup: CDR1 MNHEY, CDR2 SMNVEV (reference sequence). The CDR3 loop spans 15 amino acids. The CDR3 spells CASSPWVSTENGYTF. Here the CDR3 DNA reads TGTGCCAGCAGCCCGTGGGTCTCCACGGAGAATGGCTACACCTTC.

The V call is TRBV4-2, the J call TRBJ2-7; 7 bases line up with TRBD2. Germline assignment: CDR1 LGHNA and CDR2 YNFKEQ. After removal of 1 base from V and 2 bases from J, the junction contained 8 bases not matched to a gene. This CDR3 has 16 amino acids. CDR3 sequence reads: CASSQGSGLGAYEQYF. For the CDR3, the DNA is TGTGCCAGCAGCCAAGGTTCCGGACTAGGGGCCTACGAGCAGTACTTC.

The rearrangement uses TRBV2 and TRBJ1-1; maybe TRBD1 (5 bases). This CDR3 has 16 amino acids. The germline V and J ends were trimmed by 5 bases and 0 bases, with 16 bases remaining between them. Germline CDR1 reads SNHLY; CDR2 reads FYNNEI. CDR3 amino acids: CASSKGTSTMNTEAFF. DNA for the CDR3: TGTGCCAGCAGTAAAGGGACGTCGACAATGAACACTGAAGCTTTCTTT.

In this sample, this clone is medium-sized. Other DNA sequences from this sample encode an identical CDR3 as well. The V and J genes are TRBV18 and TRBJ1-5; TRBD1 matches at 10 bases. Germline trimming cut 4 bases from V and 4 bases from J; bases unmatched to any gene: 1. CDR1 and CDR2 (germline): KGHSH, LQKENI. This CDR3 is built from 14 residues. The CDR3 DNA reads TGTGCCAGCTCACAGGGACAGGGGAATCAGCCCCAGCATTTT. This encodes CASSQGQGNQPQHF.

CDR3 coding DNA: TGCAGCGCCGAACGGGGATTGAACACTGAAGCTTTCTTT. Translating gives CSAERGLNTEAFF. The genes are TRBV29-1 and TRBJ1-1; D is uncertain. Germline CDR1 and CDR2: SQVTM and ANQGSEA. This CDR3 is 13 amino acids long. Trimming left V 7 bases short and J 0 bases short, with 12 bases between.

This clone appeared a single time. This chain links TRBV6-6 with TRBJ2-1, with 10 bases identical to TRBD2. Germline V gene lookup returns CDR1 MNHNY and CDR2 SVGAGI (reference sequence). This CDR3 contains 14 residues. The J segment lost 6 bases and the V segment lost 6 bases, leaving 5 bases of the junction unmatched. The CDR3 DNA reads as TGTGCCAGCAGACTAGCGGGGAGTGTCAATGAGCAGTTCTTC. Translated, it gives CASRLAGSVNEQFF.

The V gene is TRBV30, the J gene TRBJ2-2; weak D call: TRBD1 (6 bases). Germline assignment: CDR1 GTSNPN and CDR2 SVGIG (reference sequence). The ends were cut back, 0 bases at V and 3 bases at J, with 11 bases in the middle. This CDR3 contains 15 residues. CDR3 protein: CAWSVRGTDTGELFF. CDR3 in DNA: TGTGCCTGGAGTGTAAGGGGGACGGACACCGGGGAGCTGTTTTTT.

The chain is built from TRBV7-5 and TRBJ1-4; the table's D call TRBD1 went unverified against the DNA. TRBV7-5 is termed a pseudogene. The CDR3 contains 11 residues. The CDR3 loop reads CVRSRGQGPFF. The CDR3 nucleotides read TGTGTCAGAAGCCGGGGACAGGGGCCGTTTTTT.